This T cell receptor (beta chain) is from a study of T cell responses to AZD1222 COVID-19 vaccine. Study as a whole: It was second doses at about 4 or about 12 weeks that were pooled.

The V gene's germline CDR1 is GTSNPN and CDR2 SVGIG (reference sequence). The CDR3 extends over 14 amino acids. Trimming removed 0 bases from V and 2 bases from J, with 8 bases in between. Assay: immunoSEQ multiplex PCR; the TCRdb copy retains only in-frame clones and omits some. Of roughly 150,000 clones in the sample, roughly 82% are singletons; the top ten hold roughly 4.3%. Points from the study as a whole: Spike-wide coverage was observed for vaccine-associated CD4 TCRs, with dominant responses at 160-218 and 743-854. At baseline, seropositivity was found in only six or seven AZD1222 recipients. Females made up more of the donors, who were largely white British, and clonal diversity may have come out too low.

To note about this clone: Its antigen remains unknown.

This specimen consisted of peripheral blood, obtained on day 0 of AZD1222 vaccination. The rearrangement joins TRBV30 to TRBJ2-4; D not resolved. The sequence was collected from an adult in good health. CDR3 nucleotide sequence: TGTGCCTGGAGTGTAACCGGGCCCAAAAACATTCAGTACTTC. Encoded protein: CAWSVTGPKNIQYF.